This TCR beta chain is from a study of blood T cell repertoires in COVID-19. On the study more broadly: From T cells, B-cell-depleted T cells, or PBMCs came the material, which was cDNA or gDNA.

Profiled with immunoSEQ multiplex PCR; TCRdb holds only in-frame clones, not every one. Counted here are about 150,000 clones, around nine tenths occurring once; the ten biggest clones make up 0.95% to 1.5%. Germline CDR1 is SGHRS and CDR2 is YFSETQ. V was trimmed by 4 bases and J by 6 bases, leaving 16 bases between them. The CDR3 length is 14 residues. The study recruited people aged roughly 18 to 100 years across roughly 23 US areas. The chain carries TRBV5-1 and TRBJ1-2, with a tentative D call TRBD1 (6 bases). Material for sequencing was PBMCs or T cells enriched from blood (not recorded which). The clonotype comes from a woman in her thirties with acute COVID-19. CDR3 coding DNA: TGCGCCAGCAGCCCCTCGGGGGGGGCAGATGGCTACACCTTC. As protein: CASSPSGGADGYTF.